The 24 T cell receptor beta chains listed next were all sequenced from one sample in a study of cytomegalovirus exposure and HLA in healthy donors. Using immunoSEQ multiplex PCR, the repertoire was profiled, and TCRdb retains in-frame clones only, with some absent. The sample shows around 150,000 clones, 88% of them seen only once. The sample comprised PBMCs. Receptors were obtained from a young man in good health and CMV-seronegative.

The chain joins TRBV4-2 to TRBJ2-7, with D possibly TRBD2 on 6 matching bases. This CDR3 region has 16 residues. Trimming pared 1 base from V and 1 base from J, leaving 14 bases between. Germline CDR1 and CDR2: LGHNA and YNFKEQ. The CDR3 protein is CASSQAGTLGSYEQYF. DNA for the CDR3: TGTGCCAGCAGCCAAGCCGGGACTCTCGGGTCCTACGAGCAGTACTTC.

The CDR3 coding sequence is TGTGCCAGCAGTCAAACCAGGACAGGAGGGAACACTGAAGCTTTCTTT. Protein sequence: CASSQTRTGGNTEAFF. V gene TRBV28 combines with J gene TRBJ1-1; TRBD1 matches 7 bases. Unmatched junction bases numbered 10, after V lost 5 bases and J lost 1 base. Germline V gene sequence: CDR1 MDHEN, CDR2 SYDVKM. CDR3 size: 16 residues.

V usage is TRBV27 and J usage is TRBJ2-2; 7 nucleotides agree with TRBD1. The CDR3 runs to 16 residues. After removal of 3 bases from V and 6 bases from J, the junction contained 10 bases not matched to a gene. The germline V gene encodes CDR1 MNHEY and CDR2 SMNVEV (reference sequence). The CDR3 sequence: CASSFTGTVNPGELFF. The CDR3 nucleotides are TGTGCCAGCAGTTTCACCGGGACAGTAAATCCCGGGGAGCTGTTTTTT.

This clone was seen only a few times. V and J are TRBV6-6 and TRBJ2-7; 13 bases are shared with TRBD2. Germline CDR1 and CDR2: MNHNY and SVGAGI (reference sequence). V was pared by 4 bases and J by 5 bases, with 5 bases of the junction left unmatched. The CDR3 covers 15 residues. CDR3 DNA: TGTGCCAGCAGTTCTCAAGGACTAGCGGGAGACGAGCAGTACTTC. This codes for CASSSQGLAGDEQYF.

The genes are TRBV5-1 and TRBJ1-5; D is unresolved. CDR3 length: 14 amino acids. The V gene lost 5 bases and the J gene lost 4 bases, with 13 bases spanning the gap. Germline lookup yields CDR1 SGHRS and CDR2 YFSETQ. The DNA for the CDR3 is TGCGCCAGCAGTCTGACCGGGGTAAATCAGCCCCAGCATTTT. It codes for CASSLTGVNQPQHF.

The sample holds one count of this clone. V usage is TRBV4-3 and J usage is TRBJ2-1; 12 bases line up with TRBD2. Losses at the gene ends were 4 bases for V and 2 bases for J; bases not matched to a gene: 3. This CDR3 is 16 amino acids long. CDR1 is LGHNA, CDR2 YSLEER, per germline. The CDR3 DNA sequence: TGCGCCAGCAGCCGAGGGACTAGCGGGCCCTACAATGAGCAGTTCTTC. It specifies CASSRGTSGPYNEQFF.

In this sample, this clone turned up once. The CDR3 sequence is CASSPPDRISSPLHF. The CDR3 DNA follows: TGTGCCAGCAGTCCTCCGGACAGAATAAGCTCACCCCTCCACTTT. The chain joins TRBV6-5 to TRBJ1-6, with D perhaps TRBD1 (6 bases). V lost 5 bases and J 10 bases, leaving 18 bases between the germline ends. The germline V gene encodes CDR1 MNHEY and CDR2 SVGAGI. This CDR3 has 15 amino acids.

CDR3: CASSLGLVSPIQETQYF. As DNA, the CDR3 is TGTGCCAGCAGCTTAGGACTAGTGAGCCCCATCCAAGAGACCCAGTACTTC. The chain carries TRBV7-6 and TRBJ2-5, with D maybe TRBD2 (6 bases). The V gene's germline CDR1 is SGHVS and CDR2 FNYEAQ. The CDR3 is 17 residues long. V lost 1 base and J 1 base, leaving 16 bases between the germline ends.

The CDR3 nucleotides are TGTGCCAGCAGCCCCGTAACAGGGGGCTCGCTTAGTAGGGAGCTGTTTTTT. Translating gives CASSPVTGGSLSRELFF. V usage is TRBV5-4 and J usage is TRBJ2-2, with 9 positions matching TRBD1. V gave up 4 bases and J gave up 9 bases; unmatched junction bases: 16. The CDR3 spans 17 residues. Per the germline V gene, CDR1 is SGHNT and CDR2 is YYREEE (reference sequence).

The CDR3 coding sequence is TGTGCCAGCTCAGACCCGGGACTAGCGGGAGTGCAGTTCTTC. Translation gives CASSDPGLAGVQFF. The chain is built from TRBV18 and TRBJ2-1, with 14 nucleotides matching TRBD2. The CDR3 runs 14 residues. Germline values: CDR1 KGHSH, CDR2 LQKENI. With V trimmed by 5 bases and J by 12 bases, 6 bases remained unmatched. The whole variable domain, filled in from reference TRBV18 and TRBJ2-1, reads NAGVMQNPRHLVRRRGQEARLRCSPMKGHSHVYWYRQLPEEGLKFMVYLQKENIIDESGMPKERFSAEFPKEGPSILRIQQVVRGDSAAYFCASSDPGLAGVQFFGPGTRLTVL.

CDR3 sequence (DNA): TGTGCCAGCAGCTTAGCGCGTGACAGCGATTTCTATGGCTACACCTTC. Translation gives CASSLARDSDFYGYTF. The chain uses TRBV7-2 and TRBJ1-2; tentative D call: TRBD1 (5 bases). The V gene lost 0 bases and the J gene lost 4 bases, with 15 bases spanning the gap. The length of the CDR3 is 16 residues. The germline V gene encodes CDR1 SGHTA and CDR2 FQGNSA.

The rearrangement uses TRBV5-1 and TRBJ2-1; D is possibly TRBD2 (7 bases). Germline values: CDR1 SGHRS, CDR2 YFSETQ. Trimming removed 1 base at V and 3 bases at J, with 23 bases between. The CDR3 is 19 amino acids. The DNA for the CDR3 is TGCGCCAGCAGCTTGACCCGCCCAAGAGGGGGGGGCGTCTACAATGAGCAGTTCTTC. Encoded protein: CASSLTRPRGGGVYNEQFF.

This clone was recorded only once. The V call is TRBV5-1, the J call TRBJ1-4; D remains unclear. In germline, CDR1 is SGHRS, CDR2 YFSETQ. With 2 bases removed from V and 0 bases from J, the gap between germline ends came to 11 bases. This CDR3 has 16 amino acids. The CDR3 region has the DNA TGCGCCAGCAGCTTTGTAGGGAGCTCAACTAATGAAAAACTGTTTTTT. It translates to CASSFVGSSTNEKLFF. Using reference TRBV5-1 and TRBJ1-4 for the parts outside the CDR3, the full variable domain is KAGVTQTPRYLIKTRGQQVTLSCSPISGHRSVSWYQQTPGQGLQFLFEYFSETQRNKGNFPGRFSGRQFSNSRSEMNVSTLELGDSALYLCASSFVGSSTNEKLFFGSGTQLSVL.

J is TRBJ2-7 and V is TRBV4-2, with D tentatively TRBD1 (5 bases). Germline V CDR1 and CDR2: LGHNA, YNFKEQ. V lost 4 bases, J lost 1 base, and 11 bases lay in between. The CDR3 length is 14 residues. CDR3 residues: CASSRSRESYEQYF. Written as DNA, the CDR3 is TGTGCCAGCAGCCGCAGCAGGGAATCCTACGAGCAGTACTTC.

The V gene is TRBV28, the J gene TRBJ2-1, with D uncertain. Trimming removed 4 bases from V and 7 bases from J, with 11 bases in between. The CDR3 runs 13 residues. Germline V gene sequence: CDR1 MDHEN, CDR2 SYDVKM. CDR3 sequence reads: CASSSLQVNEQFF. The CDR3 bases are TGTGCCAGCAGTTCACTTCAGGTAAATGAGCAGTTCTTC. The full variable domain, in which reference TRBV28 and TRBJ2-1 provide the parts outside the CDR3, is DVKVTQSSRYLVKRTGEKVFLECVQDMDHENMFWYRQDPGLGLRLIYFSYDVKMKEKGDIPEGYSVSREKKERFSLILESASTNQTSMYLCASSSLQVNEQFFGPGTRLTVL.

This chain joins TRBV10-1 and TRBJ2-1; TRBD1 matches at 11 bases. Trimming took 5 bases from V and 8 from J; bases not matched to a gene: 2. Germline V gene sequence: CDR1 WNHNN, CDR2 SYGVQD (reference sequence). The CDR3 totals 13 residues. In DNA form, the CDR3 reads TGCGCCAGCAGTACGGGACAGGGGGATGAGCAGTTCTTC. This sequence encodes CASSTGQGDEQFF.

V is TRBV4-2 and J is TRBJ1-2; a weak D match, TRBD1 (6 bases). The CDR3 consists of 12 residues. Trimming removed 3 bases at V and 13 bases at J, with 15 bases between. CDR1 is LGHNA, CDR2 YNFKEQ, per germline. The CDR3 DNA is TGTGCCAGCAGCCAGGGGGGGCCACAAGTCACCTTC. Encoded protein: CASSQGGPQVTF.

This chain links TRBV11-2 with TRBJ2-1; 7 bases align to TRBD2. Germline CDR1 is SGHAT and CDR2 is FQNNGV. The CDR3 is made up of 16 amino acids. V was clipped by 1 base and J by 8 bases; unmatched bases: 11. CDR3 in amino acids: CASSLVFLGGNDEQFF. For the CDR3, the DNA is TGTGCCAGCAGCTTAGTTTTCTTGGGAGGGAACGATGAGCAGTTCTTC.

The chain joins TRBV6-1 to TRBJ2-2, with D tentatively TRBD2 (5 bases). V was cut by 1 base and J by 8 bases, with 8 bases left in between. CDR3 size: 13 residues. Germline CDR1 is MNHNS and CDR2 is SASEGT. The CDR3 nucleotides read TGTGCCAGCAGTGAAGGTTCGGGAGGGGAGCTGTTTTTT. Translating gives CASSEGSGGELFF.

This sequence joins TRBV19 and TRBJ1-5; tentative D call: TRBD1 (5 bases). The germline gives CDR1 LNHDA, CDR2 SQIVND (reference sequence). The V end lost 5 bases, the J end lost 5 bases, and 10 bases lay between the germline ends. This CDR3 has 13 amino acids. The CDR3 bases are TGTGCCAGTAGTGGCACAGGTGATCAGCCCCAGCATTTT. Residues: CASSGTGDQPQHF.

The rearrangement joins TRBV5-1 to TRBJ2-7; 13 bases line up with TRBD2. The germline V gene encodes CDR1 SGHRS and CDR2 YFSETQ. The CDR3 is 19 residues long. V gave up 5 bases and J gave up 4 bases; unmatched junction bases: 18. CDR3 nucleotide sequence: TGCGCCAGCAGTTCGCGGGCCGGGACTAGCGGGAACGTCCCTTACGAGCAGTACTTC. It translates to CASSSRAGTSGNVPYEQYF.

The chain has TRBV27 and TRBJ1-2; 7 bases fit TRBD1. Germline-derived CDR1 and CDR2 are MNHEY and SMNVEV (reference sequence). Unmatched junction bases numbered 4, after V lost 3 bases and J lost 6 bases. This CDR3 comprises 13 residues. Here the CDR3 DNA reads TGTGCCAGCAGTTTTTCAGGGGGTCATGGCTACACCTTC. Protein sequence: CASSFSGGHGYTF.

V is TRBV6-5 and J is TRBJ1-2; D is unclear. Trimming removed 0 bases from V and 6 bases from J, with 14 bases in between. The CDR3 totals 15 residues. Per the germline V gene, CDR1 is MNHEY and CDR2 is SVGAGI. The chain's CDR3 is CASSYSITGVDGYTF. In nucleotides, the CDR3 is TGTGCCAGCAGTTACTCGATAACCGGGGTGGATGGCTACACCTTC.

J is TRBJ2-1 and V is TRBV10-2; the match to TRBD1 covers 8 bases. This CDR3 is built from 16 residues. The ends lost 5 bases at V and 7 bases at J; junction bases unmatched: 13. Germline CDR1 reads WSHSY; CDR2 reads SAAADI. The CDR3 sequence is CASSSYATGGSNEQFF. The DNA for the CDR3 is TGCGCCAGCAGTTCGTACGCAACAGGGGGGAGTAATGAGCAGTTCTTC.